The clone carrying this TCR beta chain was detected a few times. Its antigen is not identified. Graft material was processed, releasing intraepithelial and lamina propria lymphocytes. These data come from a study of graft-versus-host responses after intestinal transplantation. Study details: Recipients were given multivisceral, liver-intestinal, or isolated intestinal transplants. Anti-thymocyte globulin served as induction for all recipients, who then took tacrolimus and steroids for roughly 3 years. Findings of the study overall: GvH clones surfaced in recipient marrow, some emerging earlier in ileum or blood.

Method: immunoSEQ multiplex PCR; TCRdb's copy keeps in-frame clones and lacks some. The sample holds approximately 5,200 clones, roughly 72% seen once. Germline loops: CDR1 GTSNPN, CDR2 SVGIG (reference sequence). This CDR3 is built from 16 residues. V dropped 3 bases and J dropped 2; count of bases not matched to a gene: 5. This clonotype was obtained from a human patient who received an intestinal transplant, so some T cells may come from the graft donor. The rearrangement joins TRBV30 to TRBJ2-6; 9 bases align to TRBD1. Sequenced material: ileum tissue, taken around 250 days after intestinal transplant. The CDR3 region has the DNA TGTGCCTGGAGACGGACAGGGGTTCCTGGGGCCAACGTCCTGACTTTC. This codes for CAWRRTGVPGANVLTF.